These T cell receptor beta chains were read from a single sample in a study of cytomegalovirus exposure and HLA in healthy donors. Profiling relied on immunoSEQ multiplex PCR, and the TCRdb table lists in-frame clones only, not all of them. The sample has about 300,000 clones, roughly 88% seen once. The sequenced material came from PBMCs. These receptors were taken from a woman between 18 and 29 years old in good health and CMV-seronegative. CDR3s leave out the opening cysteine and the closing phenylalanine or tryptophan. The order of the fields is V gene, J gene, CDR3 protein.

TRBV27	TRBJ1-1	ASSLRQETNTEAF
TRBV27	TRBJ1-5	ASSPYAGTGVYSNQPQH
TRBV28	TRBJ1-2	ASSIRDRGPVGYT
TRBV27	TRBJ2-3	ASSLLGATTDTQY
TRBV6-5	TRBJ1-1	ASSPRFNTEAF
TRBV28	TRBJ2-7	ASIATISYEQY
TRBV28	TRBJ2-7	ASSLELGTGGNEQY
TRBV18	TRBJ2-3	ASSPLPRTDTQY
TRBV29-1	TRBJ2-1	SVEDPGQGHLEQF
TRBV25-1	TRBJ2-5	ASIPREGSQETQY
TRBV29-1	TRBJ1-1	SVERQRLGTEAF
TRBV28	TRBJ1-1	ASRVRGEAF
TRBV28	TRBJ2-1	ASISGSSYNEQF
TRBV29-1	TRBJ2-2	SVVSPQGNTGELF
TRBV30	TRBJ2-6	AWSEGTNVLT
TRBV28	TRBJ2-3	ASNSKGLAGWGTQY
TRBV27	TRBJ2-7	ASSREVAGSYEQY
TRBV15	TRBJ1-1	ATSRDPPRMNTEAF
TRBV7-9	TRBJ2-4	ASSLASGKQIAKNIQY
TRBV2	TRBJ2-5	ASSGDRATKTQY
TRBV5-5	TRBJ2-2	ASSLGTTAYTGELF
TRBV6-1	TRBJ1-5	ASSVEGDQPQH
TRBV4-1	TRBJ1-4	ASSQTGTGNEKLF
TRBV9	TRBJ2-1	ASSVRLAGGNEQF
TRBV27	TRBJ2-7	ASSLGRGEQY
TRBV27	TRBJ2-2	ASSPLPPSGRGGELF
TRBV14	TRBJ1-3	AGGEGNTIY
TRBV29-1	TRBJ1-1	SVGGQMNTEAF
TRBV11-2	TRBJ1-4	ASSDRSLGEKLF
TRBV27	TRBJ2-1	ASSLGTSGYNEQF
TRBV28	TRBJ2-7	ASSLLAEGTYEQY
TRBV6-4	TRBJ2-3	ASSEEAGGSTDTQY
TRBV10-3	TRBJ2-3	AISDGGSSTDTQY
TRBV5-4	TRBJ2-1	ASSSSVSDEQF
TRBV19	TRBJ2-1	ASKREGRHNEQF
TRBV14	TRBJ2-7	ASSQYRGSSYEQY
TRBV19	TRBJ1-1	ASKTQGGDTEAF
TRBV27	TRBJ2-7	ASSVYNDYEQY
TRBV29-1	TRBJ1-2	SAGDGYT
TRBV9	TRBJ2-2	ASSVAPLGTGELF
TRBV5-1	TRBJ2-1	ASSFRIPSSYNEQF
TRBV15	TRBJ2-1	ATSPGRQGEQF
TRBV28	TRBJ2-3	ASRYTDTQY
TRBV6-4	TRBJ1-1	ASSQQAGRTEAF
TRBV5-4	TRBJ2-3	ASSPGTDTTDTQY
TRBV30	TRBJ2-7	AWSKAGVRPYEQY